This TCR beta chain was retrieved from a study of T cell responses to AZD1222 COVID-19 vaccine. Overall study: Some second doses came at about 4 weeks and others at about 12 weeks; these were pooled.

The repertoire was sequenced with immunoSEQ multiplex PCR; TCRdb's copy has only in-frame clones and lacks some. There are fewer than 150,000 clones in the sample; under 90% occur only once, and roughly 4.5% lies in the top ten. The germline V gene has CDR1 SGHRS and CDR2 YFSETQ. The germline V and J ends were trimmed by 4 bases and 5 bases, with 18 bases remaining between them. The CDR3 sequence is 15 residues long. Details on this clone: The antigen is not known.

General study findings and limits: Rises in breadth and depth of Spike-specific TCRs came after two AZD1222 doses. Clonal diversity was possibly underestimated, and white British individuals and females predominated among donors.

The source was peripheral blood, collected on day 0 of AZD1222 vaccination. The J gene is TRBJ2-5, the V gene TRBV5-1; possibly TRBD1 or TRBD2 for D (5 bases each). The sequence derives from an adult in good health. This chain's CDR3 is CASSNFRGPRETQYF. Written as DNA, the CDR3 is TGCGCCAGCAGCAATTTTCGGGGCCCGAGGGAGACCCAGTACTTC.